This T cell receptor beta chain comes out of a study of identical twins. Whole-study results and caveats: Beta clonotypes that were abundant in cord blood contained fewer insertions, a pattern absent from memory repertoires. Conclusions rested on cross-sectional statistics rather than following the same donors.

MiXCR was run by TCRdb on the 5' RACE reads, yielding one entry per CDR3 protein. The sample has some 1,600,000 distinct CDR3 sequences, 25% to 35% seen once. CDR1 is SGHVS, CDR2 FQNEAQ, per germline. The CDR3 extends over 16 amino acids. Between the trimmed V and J ends, which lost 5 bases and 4 bases, there was a span of 20 bases. There were only healthy Caucasians among the donors. A single count supports this clonotype. Its cognate antigen is unknown. V usage is TRBV7-8 and J usage is TRBJ1-2; perhaps TRBD1 as D (5 bases). This receptor was obtained from a newborn girl in good health. The sample consisted of cord blood. CDR3 DNA: TGTGCCAGCAGCCCGCCCAGTGGATGGGGGAGCTATGGCTACACCTTC. This encodes CASSPPSGWGSYGYTF.